This T cell receptor (beta chain) was identified during a study of CD8+CD57+ T cells in acquired aplastic anemia. In the study overall: Mean DNA quantity obtained from sorted CD4+ and CD8+ cells was around 3.2 ug. Study observations and caveats: CD8+ Simpson's diversity in patients was not significantly different from that in controls.

On this clonotype itself: The antigen is not known.

According to the study, genomic DNA was the template for TCR beta VDJ and CDR3 profiling. TCRdb analysed the reads with MiXCR anew, one entry per CDR3 protein. The data hold 150,000 to 200,000 distinct CDR3 sequences, with less than 55% observed a single time. Germline V gene data show CDR1 as WSHSY and CDR2 as SAAADI. V trimming: 6 bases; J trimming: 6 bases; junction bases outside the gene matches: 3. This CDR3 contains 13 residues. Sequenced: sorted CD4+, CD8+, or CD8+CD57+ T cells (not recorded which) from PBMCs. This rearrangement joins TRBV10-2 to TRBJ2-4, with TRBD2 matching 9 bases. The receptor's source is a human donor in good health. The DNA for the CDR3 is TGCGCCAGCAGAGGCGGGGGGGGAAACATTCAGTACTTC. Translating gives CASRGGGGNIQYF.